Following are 10 T cell receptor beta chains from one sample sequenced in a study of T cell responses to AZD1222 COVID-19 vaccine. Clones were sequenced by immunoSEQ multiplex PCR, and TCRdb holds only the in-frame ones, with some missing. This sample carries roughly 120,000 clones, more than 90% of them seen once, and the ten largest clones take more than 2%. Sample: peripheral blood, taken 28 days after the second AZD1222 dose. These receptors were taken from an adult who received the AZD1222 COVID-19 vaccine.

This clone showed up just a few times. The chain employs TRBV5-1 and TRBJ2-5; D tentatively fits TRBD1 or TRBD2 (5 bases each). V lost 2 bases and J lost 2, with 16 bases in between. Germline CDR1 reads SGHRS; CDR2 reads YFSETQ. The CDR3 totals 16 residues. The DNA for the CDR3 is TGCGCCAGCAGCTTATTACAGAGGGGAATACAAGAGACCCAGTACTTC. Its translation: CASSLLQRGIQETQYF.

The chain couples TRBV10-2 to TRBJ2-1; weak D call: TRBD1 (6 bases). The V gene's germline CDR1 is WSHSY and CDR2 SAAADI. The CDR3 contains 15 residues. The V end was cut by 6 bases, the J end by 1 base, with 13 bases between. The chain's CDR3 is CASSARGISYNEQFF. DNA for the CDR3: TGCGCCAGCAGCGCTAGGGGGATTTCCTACAATGAGCAGTTCTTC.

The V call is TRBV7-2, the J call TRBJ1-1, with D perhaps TRBD1 (6 bases). Germline V gives CDR1 SGHTA, CDR2 FQGNSA. This CDR3 is 15 amino acids long. V lost 5 bases, J lost 5 bases, and 18 bases lay in between. The CDR3 loop reads CASSPHRVMVTEAFF. CDR3 bases: TGTGCCAGCAGCCCACACAGGGTAATGGTTACTGAAGCTTTCTTT.

J is TRBJ2-3 and V is TRBV6-4; D gene ambiguous. The CDR3 is 14 amino acids. Per the germline V gene, CDR1 is MRHNA and CDR2 is SNTAGT. V was shortened by 5 bases and J by 0 bases, with 9 bases between the two germline ends. CDR3 bases: TGTGCCAGCAGTCCCGAACTTAGCACAGATACGCAGTATTTT. It translates to CASSPELSTDTQYF.

The chain uses TRBV19 and TRBJ1-5; TRBD1 agrees at 7 bases. V dropped 6 bases and J dropped 1; count of bases not matched to a gene: 9. CDR1 and CDR2 (germline): LNHDA, SQIVND (reference sequence). CDR3 length: 16 amino acids. The CDR3 DNA reads TGTGCCAGTAGAAAGGACACAGGGGCGAGCAATCAGCCCCAGCATTTT. Translation gives CASRKDTGASNQPQHF.

The chain recombines TRBV27 with TRBJ1-6, with D perhaps TRBD1 (6 bases). The CDR3 contains 14 residues. Per the germline V gene, CDR1 is MNHEY and CDR2 is SMNVEV (reference sequence). V was clipped by 7 bases and J by 7 bases, with 14 bases between them. Written as DNA, the CDR3 is TGTGCCAGCACCGCAGGGAGGGGGAATTCACCCCTCCACTTT. Its protein is CASTAGRGNSPLHF.

The J gene is TRBJ1-6, the V gene TRBV19; D may be TRBD1 (5 bases). V was trimmed by 6 bases and J by 5 bases, leaving 17 bases between them. There are 16 residues in the CDR3. Germline V gene lookup returns CDR1 LNHDA and CDR2 SQIVND (reference sequence). Here the CDR3 DNA reads TGTGCCAGTAGCCACGGAGGGGCTAACAATAATTCACCCCTCCACTTT. It is translated as CASSHGGANNNSPLHF. Together with reference TRBV19 and TRBJ1-6, the CDR3 gives the full variable domain: DGGITQSPKYLFRKEGQNVTLSCEQNLNHDAMYWYRQDPGQGLRLIYYSQIVNDFQKGDIAEGYSVSREKKESFPLTVTSAQKNPTAFYLCASSHGGANNNSPLHFGNGTRLTVT.

V usage is TRBV7-2 and J usage is TRBJ1-5, with 9 positions matching TRBD1. The V gene end was trimmed by 2 bases and the J gene end by 2 bases; junction bases not matched to a gene: 1. The V gene's germline CDR1 is SGHTA and CDR2 FQGNSA. The CDR3 totals 15 residues. CDR3 sequence reads: CASSLRQGGNQPQHF. In DNA, the CDR3 is TGTGCCAGCAGCTTAAGACAGGGGGGCAATCAGCCCCAGCATTTT.

The rearrangement links TRBV3-1 (or the pseudogene TRBV3-2) to TRBJ1-2; a weak D match, TRBD1 (6 bases). Germline-derived CDR1 and CDR2 are LGHDT and YNNKEL (reference sequence). This CDR3 region has 14 residues. V dropped 0 bases and J dropped 9 bases, with 14 bases sitting between them. CDR3 nucleotides: TGTGCCAGCAGCCAAGACACCAGTGGACAGCGCTACACCTTC. This encodes CASSQDTSGQRYTF.

The V call is TRBV15, the J call TRBJ1-2, with D tentatively TRBD1 (5 bases). V lost 0 bases and J 8 bases, leaving 16 bases between the germline ends. CDR1 LNHNV and CDR2 YYDKDF come from the germline V gene (reference sequence). The CDR3 is 15 residues long. The CDR3 coding sequence is TGTGCCACCAGCAGAGATCGGAACGGGGCGTCAGGCTACACCTTC. This translates into CATSRDRNGASGYTF.